A single sample gave rise to the 27 T cell receptor beta chains below, sequenced in a study of T cell responses to AZD1222 COVID-19 vaccine. Profiled with immunoSEQ multiplex PCR; TCRdb holds only in-frame clones, not every one. Among roughly 150,000 clones listed, roughly 92% were seen once. The material sequenced was peripheral blood, taken on day 0 of AZD1222 vaccination. All receptors come from an adult in good health.

CDR3 protein: CASSVYRDSGPHTEAFF. DNA of the CDR3: TGTGCCAGCAGTGTTTACCGGGACTCCGGACCCCACACTGAAGCTTTCTTT. The chain has TRBV6-1 and TRBJ1-1, with D possibly being TRBD1 (5 bases). The CDR3 loop spans 17 amino acids. Germline CDR1 and CDR2: MNHNS and SASEGT. The ends were cut back, 4 bases at V and 3 bases at J, with 21 bases in the middle.

The V call is TRBV11-2, the J call TRBJ2-3; TRBD2 might be the D (6 bases). V was clipped by 1 base and J by 4 bases, with 6 bases between them. The CDR3 sequence is 13 residues long. CDR1 and CDR2 (germline): SGHAT, FQNNGV. The CDR3 loop is CASSLGLADTQYF. CDR3 coding DNA: TGTGCCAGCAGCTTAGGACTAGCAGATACGCAGTATTTT.

A single count supports this clone. The chain uses TRBV5-1 and TRBJ1-5; the D gene is possibly TRBD1 (5 bases). V was pared by 4 bases and J by 2 bases, with 13 bases between. Per the germline V gene, CDR1 is SGHRS and CDR2 is YFSETQ. The CDR3 is 15 residues long. The CDR3 here is CASSTGRGGNQPQHF. The CDR3 DNA reads as TGCGCCAGCAGCACCGGTCGGGGCGGCAATCAGCCCCAGCATTTT.

This clone was seen once. V usage is TRBV25-1 and J usage is TRBJ2-7, with TRBD1 matching over 9 bases. Germline CDR1 is MGHDK and CDR2 is SYGVNS. The CDR3 length is 15 residues. Unmatched junction bases numbered 4, after V lost 0 bases and J lost 4 bases. The DNA of the CDR3 is TGTGCCAGCAGTGAATATGGGACAGGGAATTACGAGCAGTACTTC. Its protein is CASSEYGTGNYEQYF.

V gene TRBV11-2 combines with J gene TRBJ2-1, with TRBD2 identical over 14 bases. In germline, CDR1 is SGHAT, CDR2 FQNNGV. There are 19 residues in the CDR3. J gave up 0 bases and V 2 bases, and 6 bases lay outside the gene matches. The CDR3 sequence is CASSLTGTSGGSSYNEQFF. The CDR3 DNA sequence: TGTGCCAGCAGCTTAACCGGGACTAGCGGGGGTAGCTCCTACAATGAGCAGTTCTTC. Drawing the rest from reference TRBV11-2 and TRBJ2-1, the complete variable domain is EAGVAQSPRYKIIEKRQSVAFWCNPISGHATLYWYQQILGQGPKLLIQFQNNGVVDDSQLPKDRFSAERLKGVDSTLKIQPAKLEDSAVYLCASSLTGTSGGSSYNEQFFGPGTRLTVL.

The count of this clone is one. This rearrangement joins TRBV7-2 to TRBJ1-2; 7 nucleotides match TRBD1. Trimming at V came to 5 bases and at J to 1 base, leaving 4 bases not matched to a gene. The CDR3 is 14 amino acids. Germline V CDR1 and CDR2: SGHTA, FQGNSA. The CDR3 DNA reads as TGTGCCAGCAGCCCGGGACAGCATAACTATGGCTACACCTTC. As protein: CASSPGQHNYGYTF.

The rearrangement joins TRBV12-3 or TRBV12-4 to TRBJ1-2; the D gene is possibly TRBD1 (6 bases). The CDR3 runs to 13 residues. V lost 6 bases, J lost 3 bases, and 11 bases lay in between. This CDR3 is CASSPDRYYGYTF. The CDR3 DNA reads as TGTGCCAGCAGCCCCGACAGGTACTATGGCTACACCTTC.

The V gene is TRBV18, the J gene TRBJ1-1; D remains unclear. The CDR3 runs 12 residues. V was pared by 3 bases and J by 7 bases, with 9 bases between. Germline CDR1 reads KGHSH; CDR2 reads LQKENI. The CDR3 DNA reads as TGTGCCAGCTCACCCCATAATTATGAAGCTTTCTTT. Translated: CASSPHNYEAFF.

CDR3 sequence: CASSSGVELFF. DNA for the CDR3: TGCGCCAGCAGCTCAGGAGTGGAACTGTTTTTT. The chain is built from TRBV4-1 and TRBJ1-4; no clear D gene. Trimming took off 5 bases at V and 12 bases at J, with 10 bases between the two ends. CDR3 length: 11 residues. Germline V gives CDR1 MGHRA, CDR2 YSYEKL.

The CDR3 here is CASSVSGAFTEAFF. The CDR3, as DNA: TGTGCCAGCAGTGTTTCCGGGGCTTTCACTGAAGCTTTCTTT. The chain carries TRBV2 and TRBJ1-1, with D maybe TRBD1 (5 bases). The CDR3 consists of 14 residues. V dropped 4 bases and J dropped 4 bases, with 13 bases sitting between them. Germline CDR1 is SNHLY and CDR2 is FYNNEI. Filled out from reference TRBV2 and TRBJ1-1, the complete variable domain reads EPEVTQTPSHQVTQMGQEVILRCVPISNHLYFYWYRQILGQKVEFLVSFYNNEISEKSEIFDDQFSVERPDGSNFTLKIRSTKLEDSAMYFCASSVSGAFTEAFFGQGTRLTVV.

The chain uses TRBV28 and TRBJ1-1; no clear D gene. CDR1 and CDR2 from the germline V gene are MDHEN and SYDVKM. CDR3 length: 12 amino acids. The germline V and J ends were trimmed by 6 bases and 6 bases, with 11 bases remaining between them. CDR3 residues: CASRTPGPEAFF. CDR3 DNA sequence: TGTGCCAGCAGGACTCCAGGACCTGAAGCTTTCTTT.

The chain carries TRBV7-9 and TRBJ2-1, with 7 nucleotides matching TRBD1. V dropped 4 bases and J dropped 8; count of bases not matched to a gene: 11. CDR1 is SEHNR and CDR2 is FQNEAQ in the germline V gene (reference sequence). The length of the CDR3 is 15 residues. CDR3 residues: CASSSGTAPMDEQFF. In DNA, the CDR3 is TGTGCCAGCAGCTCCGGGACAGCCCCTATGGATGAGCAGTTCTTC.

The CDR3 DNA is TGTGCCGGTCAGGCAGCGGTGGGGTATACGCAGTATTTT. It encodes CAGQAAVGYTQYF. The chain carries TRBV30 and TRBJ2-3; D is perhaps TRBD2 (5 bases). CDR3 size: 13 residues. The V gene lost 8 bases and the J gene lost 7 bases, with 19 bases spanning the gap. Germline V gene sequence: CDR1 GTSNPN, CDR2 SVGIG (reference sequence).

The chain employs TRBV12-5 and TRBJ2-3, with unresolved D. Trimming took 6 bases from V and 11 from J, leaving 21 bases between them. There are 14 residues in the CDR3. The germline V gene encodes CDR1 LGHNT and CDR2 FRNRAP. The DNA of the CDR3 is TGTGCTAGTGGAGACAACAGACGGAAGATAGGGCAGTATTTT. Its protein is CASGDNRRKIGQYF.

The chain is built from TRBV6-5 and TRBJ2-5, with 7 bases matching TRBD1. This CDR3 comprises 14 residues. Germline lookup yields CDR1 MNHEY and CDR2 SVGAGI. V shed 6 bases and J 5 bases; nucleotides not matched to a gene: 9. The CDR3 bases are TGTGCCAGCAGCCCGGACAGGCTGGGCGAGACCCAGTACTTC. This codes for CASSPDRLGETQYF.

This chain joins TRBV6-6 and TRBJ1-2; no clear D. CDR1 MNHNY and CDR2 SVGAGI come from the germline V gene (reference sequence). V lost 2 bases, J lost 8 bases, and 12 bases lay in between. The CDR3 length is 13 residues. This CDR3 reads CASSYEKVRGYTF. In DNA form, the CDR3 reads TGTGCCAGCAGTTACGAAAAGGTCCGGGGCTACACCTTC.

The V gene is TRBV4-1, the J gene TRBJ2-7; weak D call: TRBD2 (6 bases). This CDR3 has 16 amino acids. Trimming took off 4 bases at V and 4 bases at J, with 20 bases between the two ends. The V gene's germline CDR1 is MGHRA and CDR2 YSYEKL. CDR3 DNA: TGCGCCAGCAGCCGATCGGCCGGGACTGGGCCATACGAGCAGTACTTC. It encodes CASSRSAGTGPYEQYF.

This chain connects TRBV15 to TRBJ1-2, with a tentative D call TRBD1 (5 bases). CDR1 LNHNV and CDR2 YYDKDF come from the germline V gene (reference sequence). This CDR3 is 14 amino acids long. The V gene lost 1 base and the J gene lost 8 bases, with 14 bases spanning the gap. This CDR3 is CATSRVGLWGGYTF. The CDR3, as DNA: TGTGCCACCAGCAGAGTGGGGTTATGGGGGGGCTACACCTTC.

The V call is TRBV19, the J call TRBJ1-2; D gene uncertain. Trimming stripped 0 bases from V and 2 bases from J, with 19 bases between. CDR3 length equals 18 residues. Germline V CDR1 and CDR2: LNHDA, SQIVND (reference sequence). The CDR3 here is CASSIDRILKVGNYGYTF. The CDR3 nucleotides are TGTGCCAGTAGTATAGACCGAATTTTGAAAGTTGGGAACTATGGCTACACCTTC.

This chain links TRBV19 with TRBJ2-5; TRBD2 aligns across 13 bases. Germline CDR1 is LNHDA and CDR2 is SQIVND (reference sequence). Germline trimming cut 5 bases from V and 2 bases from J; bases unmatched to any gene: 5. The CDR3 totals 16 residues. CDR3 sequence (DNA): TGTGCCAGTAGTCTCAGGACTAGCGGGAGACAAGAGACCCAGTACTTC. Translating gives CASSLRTSGRQETQYF.

Concerning this clone: Germline and junction disagree at one end, which may indicate a read error. This chain uses TRBV28 with TRBJ1-1, with D maybe TRBD1 (5 bases). This CDR3 is built from 15 residues. CDR1 is MDHEN and CDR2 is SYDVKM in the germline V gene. CDR3: CASSSPGGVKTEAFF. The CDR3 DNA reads TGTGCCAGCAGTTCCCCCGGGGGGGTGAAAACTGAAGCTTTCTTT. The entire variable domain, with the rest obtained from reference TRBV28 and TRBJ1-1, is as follows: DVKVTQSSRYLVKRTGEKVFLECVQDMDHENMFWYRQDPGLGLRLIYFSYDVKMKEKGDIPEGYSVSREKKERFSLILESASTNQTSMYLCASSSPGGVKTEAFFGQGTRLTVV.

Written as DNA, the CDR3 is TGTGCCAGCAGCTTAAGTAGCGGAGATACGTACGAGCAGTACTTC. Its translation is CASSLSSGDTYEQYF. The chain joins TRBV7-3 to TRBJ2-7, with D maybe TRBD2 (6 bases). Germline V CDR1 and CDR2: SGHTA, FQGTGA. The V and J ends lost 1 base and 4 bases respectively, with 14 bases between them. The CDR3 sequence is 15 residues long.

This chain links TRBV20-1 with TRBJ1-3; D unclear. CDR1 is DFQATT and CDR2 is SNEGSKA in the germline V gene (reference sequence). The CDR3 spans 14 residues. V was trimmed by 3 bases and J by 4 bases, leaving 13 bases between them. CDR3 sequence reads: CSASGFEVGNTIYF. CDR3 nucleotide sequence: TGCAGTGCTAGTGGATTCGAGGTAGGAAACACCATATATTTT.

The V gene is TRBV10-3, the J gene TRBJ1-2; D uncertain. This CDR3 contains 13 residues. Trimming took 4 bases from V and 4 from J, leaving 10 bases between them. Germline CDR1 and CDR2: ENHRY and SYGVKD. The CDR3 DNA follows: TGTGCCATCAGTGCGTCGGGGATCTATGGCTACACCTTC. It specifies CAISASGIYGYTF.

The chain uses TRBV14 and TRBJ1-1; D possibly corresponds to TRBD1 (5 bases). The CDR3 loop spans 13 amino acids. Germline CDR1 SGHDN, CDR2 FVKESK. V lost 4 bases and J 1 base, leaving 7 bases between the germline ends. The CDR3 DNA sequence: TGTGCCAGCAGCCGGACACGGAACACTGAAGCTTTCTTT. Translation gives CASSRTRNTEAFF.

The chain is built from TRBV4-1 and TRBJ1-5; weak D call: TRBD1 (5 bases). This CDR3 contains 16 residues. CDR1 is MGHRA and CDR2 is YSYEKL in the germline V gene. V lost 4 bases and J 1 base, leaving 14 bases between the germline ends. For the CDR3, the DNA is TGCGCCAGCAGCCTCGCAATGACAGACAGCAATCAGCCCCAGCATTTT. It translates to CASSLAMTDSNQPQHF.

The chain uses TRBV7-6 and TRBJ2-3, with 8 bases that match TRBD2. CDR3 size: 15 residues. With V trimmed by 7 bases and J by 4 bases, 10 bases remained unmatched. The germline V gene encodes CDR1 SGHVS and CDR2 FNYEAQ. CDR3 residues: CASNTGLVVSDTQYF. The CDR3 DNA reads TGTGCCAGCAACACGGGACTAGTGGTTTCAGATACGCAGTATTTT.